The clone carrying this TCR beta chain was observed a handful of times. TCRdb redid the calling of the RT-PCR reads with MiXCR, one entry per CDR3 protein. This table has about 410,000 distinct CDR3 sequences, 16% appearing once. The data derive from a study of patients and donors after allogeneic stem cell transplantation. V shed 6 bases, J shed 5 bases, and the junction held 2 bases outside the gene matches. CDR3 length: 13 amino acids. Germline V gives CDR1 MNHNS, CDR2 SASEGT. J is TRBJ2-7 and V is TRBV6-1; the match to TRBD2 covers 12 bases. Sequenced sample: blood, either unsorted or a sorted T cell fraction (not recorded which). This sequence was found in a human donor who was either an allogeneic HSCT recipient or a stem cell or donor lymphocyte infusion donor (not recorded which). It is not recorded whose cells these are; they may come from a transplant donor. CDR3 amino acids: CASRRLAGDEQYF. The CDR3 DNA is TGTGCCAGCAGGCGACTAGCGGGAGACGAGCAGTACTTC.